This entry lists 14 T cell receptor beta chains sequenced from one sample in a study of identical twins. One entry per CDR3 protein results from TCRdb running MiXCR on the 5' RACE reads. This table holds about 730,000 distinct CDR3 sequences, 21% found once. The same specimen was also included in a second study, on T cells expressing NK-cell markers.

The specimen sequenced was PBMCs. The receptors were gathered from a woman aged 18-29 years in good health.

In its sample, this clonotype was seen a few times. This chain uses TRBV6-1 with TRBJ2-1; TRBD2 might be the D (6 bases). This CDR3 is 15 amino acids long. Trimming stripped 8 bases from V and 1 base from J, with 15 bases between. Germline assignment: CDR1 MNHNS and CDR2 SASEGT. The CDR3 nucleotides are TGTGCCAGCCGCGACCAGCGGGCGTCCTACAATGAGCAGTTCTTC. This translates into CASRDQRASYNEQFF.

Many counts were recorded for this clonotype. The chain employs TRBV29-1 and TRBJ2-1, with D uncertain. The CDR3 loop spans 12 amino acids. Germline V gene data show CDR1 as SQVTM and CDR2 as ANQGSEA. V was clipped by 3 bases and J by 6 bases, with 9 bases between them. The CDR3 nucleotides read TGCAGCGTTGATGACCCCCCCAATGAGCAGTTCTTC. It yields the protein CSVDDPPNEQFF.

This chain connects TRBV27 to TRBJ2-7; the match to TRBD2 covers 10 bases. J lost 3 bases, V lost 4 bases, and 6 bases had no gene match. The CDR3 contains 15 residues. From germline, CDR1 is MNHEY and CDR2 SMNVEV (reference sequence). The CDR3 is CASSSRPSGSYEQYF. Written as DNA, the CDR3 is TGTGCCAGCAGTTCCCGACCTAGCGGGAGCTACGAGCAGTACTTC.

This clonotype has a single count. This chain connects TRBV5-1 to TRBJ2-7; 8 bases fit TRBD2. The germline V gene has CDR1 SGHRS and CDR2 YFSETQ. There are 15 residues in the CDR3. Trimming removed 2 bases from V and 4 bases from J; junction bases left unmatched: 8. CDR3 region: CASSLYGTSFYEQYF. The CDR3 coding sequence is TGCGCCAGCAGCTTATACGGGACTAGTTTTTACGAGCAGTACTTC.

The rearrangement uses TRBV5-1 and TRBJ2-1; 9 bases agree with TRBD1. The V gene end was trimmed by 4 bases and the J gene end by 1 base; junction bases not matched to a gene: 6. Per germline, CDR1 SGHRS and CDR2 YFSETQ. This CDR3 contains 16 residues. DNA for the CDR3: TGCGCCAGCAGCCAGCTGGGACAGGGTTCCTACAATGAGCAGTTCTTC. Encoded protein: CASSQLGQGSYNEQFF. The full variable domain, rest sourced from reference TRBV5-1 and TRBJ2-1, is KAGVTQTPRYLIKTRGQQVTLSCSPISGHRSVSWYQQTPGQGLQFLFEYFSETQRNKGNFPGRFSGRQFSNSRSEMNVSTLELGDSALYLCASSQLGQGSYNEQFFGPGTRLTVL.

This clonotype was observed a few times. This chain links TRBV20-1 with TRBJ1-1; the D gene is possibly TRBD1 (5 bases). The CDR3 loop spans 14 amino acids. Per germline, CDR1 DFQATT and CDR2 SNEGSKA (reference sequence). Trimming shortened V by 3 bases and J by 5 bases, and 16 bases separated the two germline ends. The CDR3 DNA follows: TGCAGTGCTAGGAACCAGGGTCGGGATACTGAAGCTTTCTTT. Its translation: CSARNQGRDTEAFF.

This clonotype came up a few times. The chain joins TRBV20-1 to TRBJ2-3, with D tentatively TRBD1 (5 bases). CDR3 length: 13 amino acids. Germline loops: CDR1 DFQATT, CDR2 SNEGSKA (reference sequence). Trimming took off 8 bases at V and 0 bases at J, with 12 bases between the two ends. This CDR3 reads CSQSGASTDTQYF. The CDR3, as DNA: TGCAGTCAAAGTGGGGCGAGCACAGATACGCAGTATTTT.

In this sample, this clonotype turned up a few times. The CDR3 nucleotides read TGTGCCAGCAGTCCCGTGCAGGGTCACGAGCAGTACTTC. Its translation is CASSPVQGHEQYF. The genes are TRBV6-1 and TRBJ2-7, with a possible D match to TRBD1 (5 bases). V shed 5 bases and J shed 5 bases, with 13 bases lying between them. The CDR3 has 13 residues. CDR1 MNHNS and CDR2 SASEGT come from the germline V gene.

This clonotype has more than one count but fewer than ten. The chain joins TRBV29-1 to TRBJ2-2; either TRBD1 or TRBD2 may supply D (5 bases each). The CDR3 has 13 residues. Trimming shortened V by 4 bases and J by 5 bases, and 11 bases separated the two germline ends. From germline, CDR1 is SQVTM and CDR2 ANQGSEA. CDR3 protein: CSVVRGRTGELFF. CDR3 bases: TGCAGCGTTGTGAGGGGTAGGACCGGGGAGCTGTTTTTT.

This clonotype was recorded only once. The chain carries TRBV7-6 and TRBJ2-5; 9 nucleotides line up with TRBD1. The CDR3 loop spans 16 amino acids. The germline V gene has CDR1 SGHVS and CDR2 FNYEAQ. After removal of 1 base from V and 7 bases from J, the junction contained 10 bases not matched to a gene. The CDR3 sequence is CASSLEEDRGGRTQYF. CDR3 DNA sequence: TGTGCCAGCAGCTTAGAGGAGGACAGGGGCGGAAGGACCCAGTACTTC.

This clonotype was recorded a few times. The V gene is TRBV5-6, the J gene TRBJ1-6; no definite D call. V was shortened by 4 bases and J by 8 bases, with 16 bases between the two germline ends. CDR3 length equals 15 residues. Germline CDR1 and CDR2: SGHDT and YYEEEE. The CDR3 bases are TGTGCCAGCAGCCCCCATAGGAGTTTCGATTCACCCCTCCACTTT. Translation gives CASSPHRSFDSPLHF.

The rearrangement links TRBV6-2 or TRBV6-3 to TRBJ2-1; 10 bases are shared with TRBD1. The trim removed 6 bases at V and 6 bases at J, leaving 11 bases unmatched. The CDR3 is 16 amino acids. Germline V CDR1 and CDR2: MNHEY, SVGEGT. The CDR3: CASRKMTGGNFNEQFF. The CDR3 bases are TGTGCCAGCAGGAAGATGACAGGGGGCAACTTCAATGAGCAGTTCTTC.

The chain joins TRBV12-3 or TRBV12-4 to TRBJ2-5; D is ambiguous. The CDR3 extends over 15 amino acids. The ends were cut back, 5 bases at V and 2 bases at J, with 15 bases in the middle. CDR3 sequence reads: CASSLWTGQQETQYF. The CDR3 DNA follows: TGTGCCAGCAGTCTCTGGACCGGCCAACAAGAGACCCAGTACTTC.

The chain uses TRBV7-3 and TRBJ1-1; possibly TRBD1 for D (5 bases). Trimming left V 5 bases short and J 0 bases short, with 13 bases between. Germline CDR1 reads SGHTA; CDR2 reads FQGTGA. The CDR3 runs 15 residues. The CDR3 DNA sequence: TGTGCCAGCAGCCTACTGACAGCTTTGAACACTGAAGCTTTCTTT. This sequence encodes CASSLLTALNTEAFF.